This T cell receptor beta chain is drawn from a study of radiotherapy plus CTLA-4 blockade in lung cancer. The CDR3 covers 18 residues. In germline, CDR1 is SGHTS, CDR2 YDEGEE. The V gene end was trimmed by 0 bases and the J gene end by 0 bases; junction bases not matched to a gene: 10. Using immunoSEQ multiplex PCR, the repertoire was profiled, and TCRdb retains in-frame clones only, with some absent. The table lists tens of thousands of clones, more than 85% of them singletons. The source material was peripheral blood, sampled from a patient treated with radiotherapy plus ipilimumab. The J gene is TRBJ2-3, the V gene TRBV5-8, with TRBD2 matching 7 bases. The clonotype comes from a human donor with non-small cell lung cancer that progressed on radiotherapy plus ipilimumab. The CDR3 coding sequence is TGTGCCAGCAGCTTGGTTATCGGGGGGAGCTTTAGCACAGATACGCAGTATTTT. Protein product: CASSLVIGGSFSTDTQYF. Variable domain in full (rest from reference TRBV5-8 and TRBJ2-3): EAGVTQSPTHLIKTRGQQATLRCSPISGHTSVYWYQQALGLGLQFLLWYDEGEERNRGNFPPRFSGRQFPNYSSELNVNALELEDSALYLCASSLVIGGSFSTDTQYFGPGTRLTVL.